These 6 T cell receptor beta chains were sequenced from one sample in a study of STAT3 mutations in large granular lymphocyte leukemia. General study points: Every T-LGLL patient had at least one immunodominant TCRbeta clonotype.

The antigens for these receptors are not known. The method was immunoSEQ multiplex PCR; TCRdb's version includes in-frame clones alone and lacks a portion of them. The sample includes over 9,000 clones, 65% to 90% of them seen just once. Sequenced material: peripheral blood mononuclear cells. The receptors were gathered from a man older than 75 with T-cell large granular lymphocyte leukemia. Some clones in this sample may be carry-over from other donors' samples.

This sequence joins TRBV10-3 and TRBJ1-4; the match to TRBD1 covers 8 bases. The J segment lost 12 bases and the V segment lost 10 bases, leaving 7 bases of the junction unmatched. Germline CDR1 ENHRY, CDR2 SYGVKD. CDR3 length: 11 residues. Here the CDR3 reads CATRGQGELFF. For the CDR3, the DNA is TGTGCCACTCGCGGACAGGGTGAACTGTTTTTT.

The chain recombines TRBV28 with TRBJ1-6; D is undetermined. Germline V gene sequence: CDR1 MDHEN, CDR2 SYDVKM. V lost 2 bases to trimming and J lost 9 bases, with 14 bases between them. The CDR3 consists of 15 residues. CDR3 protein: CASSLSLFAGSPLHF. In DNA, the CDR3 is TGTGCCAGCAGTTTAAGCTTATTCGCCGGTTCACCCCTCCACTTT.

About this clone itself: One end of the junction is discordant with germline, which a read error may explain. The chain recombines TRBV9 with TRBJ2-2, with D possibly being TRBD2 (5 bases). From germline, CDR1 is SGDLS and CDR2 YYNGEE. The CDR3 spans 14 residues. The DNA for the CDR3 is TGTGCCAGCAGCCCCGCGGGTAGTCCCGGCGAGCTGTTTTTT. It specifies CASSPAGSPGELFF.

This chain joins TRBV5-4 and TRBJ1-1; tentatively, D is TRBD1 (5 bases). V lost 0 bases and J lost 0, with 12 bases in between. The CDR3 is made up of 16 amino acids. Germline values: CDR1 SGHNT, CDR2 YYREEE (reference sequence). CDR3 DNA sequence: TGTGCCAGCAGCTTGGGGAGTGGGACGGTGAACACTGAAGCTTTCTTT. Its translation is CASSLGSGTVNTEAFF.

The chain has TRBV7-9 and TRBJ2-3, with D tentatively TRBD2 (6 bases). V lost 5 bases to trimming and J lost 0 bases, with 15 bases between them. CDR1 is SEHNR and CDR2 is FQNEAQ in the germline V gene (reference sequence). The CDR3 is 16 residues long. CDR3 sequence reads: CASSRPAGISTDTQYF. The CDR3 nucleotides are TGTGCCAGCAGCCGGCCGGCGGGGATAAGCACAGATACGCAGTATTTT.

This clone was detected only a few times. The V call is TRBV6-5, the J call TRBJ2-5; D is possibly TRBD1 or TRBD2 (5 bases each). This CDR3 is 12 amino acids long. The V gene lost 8 bases and the J gene lost 9 bases, with 16 bases spanning the gap. Germline CDR1 is MNHEY and CDR2 is SVGAGI. The CDR3 protein is CASRTYRGAQYF. The CDR3 DNA follows: TGTGCCAGCCGGACTTACCGAGGGGCCCAGTACTTC.